This T cell receptor (beta chain) was sequenced for a study of regulatory T cells in long-lasting Graves disease. Findings of the study overall: Lower TCR diversity was seen in persistent Graves' patients than in newly diagnosed ones.

As to time point: persistent/refractory GD, antithyroid drugs over 5 years with positive TRAb. RNA from PBMCs was the source of the TCR library. Germline CDR1 is MNHEY and CDR2 is SVGEGT. CDR3 length equals 15 residues. J lost 3 bases, V lost 2 bases, and 4 bases had no gene match. According to the study, TCR beta libraries were built with iRepertoire HTBI primers and CDR3-region Arm-PCR. Authors' analysis steps: Gene usage covered approximately 60 TRBV and roughly 14 TRBJ segments. TCRdb reanalysed the multiplex PCR reads using MiXCR and keeps one entry per CDR3 protein. The V and J calls shown here were made by TCRdb, not taken from the authors' results. The table has some 430,000 distinct CDR3 sequences, about a fifth seen once. At least ten counts were recorded for this clonotype. Its antigen is not known.

This clonotype was sampled from a female donor with Graves disease. The chain joins TRBV6-2 or TRBV6-3 to TRBJ1-1; 9 bases align to TRBD1. The sample here was peripheral blood mononuclear cells (PBMCs), taken when the disease was refractory, from a patient treated with antithyroid drugs. The CDR3 loop reads CASSYVRQGDTEAFF. The CDR3 nucleotides read TGTGCCAGCAGTTACGTACGACAGGGGGACACTGAAGCTTTCTTT.